Sequencing of this T cell receptor beta chain was carried out in a study of tumour-infiltrating T cells in Burkitt lymphoma. Study overall: Survival, overall and progression-free, tracked with productive clonality.

Germline V gives CDR1 SGHTA, CDR2 FQGNSA. Trimming left V 1 base short and J 8 bases short, with 21 bases between. The CDR3 consists of 18 residues. TCRdb's copy holds only in-frame clones and misses some; the assay was immunoSEQ multiplex PCR. The sample carries 13,000 to 15,000 clones, 85% recorded once. The specimen was tumor tissue. The TCR comes from a human donor with diffuse large B-cell lymphoma. The chain recombines TRBV7-2 with TRBJ1-6; no reliable D call. For the CDR3, the DNA is TGTGCCAGCAGCTTAGTTCTAGGGCGGGCAAGAGGGCATTCACCCCTCCACTTT. As protein: CASSLVLGRARGHSPLHF. Variable domain in full (rest from reference TRBV7-2 and TRBJ1-6): GAGVSQSPSNKVTEKGKDVELRCDPISGHTALYWYRQSLGQGLEFLIYFQGNSAPDKSGLPSDRFSAERTGGSVSTLTIQRTQQEDSAVYLCASSLVLGRARGHSPLHFGNGTRLTVT.